These T cell receptor beta chains were read from a single sample in a study of blood T cell repertoires in COVID-19. Measured with immunoSEQ multiplex PCR; TCRdb has only the in-frame clones, and not every one. Among 290,000 or so clones listed, approximately 86% were seen once. The sample was PBMCs or T cells enriched from blood (not recorded which). All receptors come from a woman aged 18 to 35 who had recovered from COVID-19. Both conserved end residues are part of each CDR3. A D gene is named only where the DNA matches it firmly. For some rows the clone size is stated as once, few or many, or as a class when expanded; others skip it.

D gene	clone size	V gene	J gene	CDR3 DNA	CDR3 protein
-	-	TRBV4-1	TRBJ1-5	TGCGCCAGCAGCCGCGACAGGTCTCAGCCCCAGCATTTT	CASSRDRSQPQHF
-	-	TRBV4-3	TRBJ2-1	TGCGCCAGCAGCCAAGATCCGGCGGGCTCCTACAATGAGCAGTTCTTC	CASSQDPAGSYNEQFF
-	-	TRBV5-4	TRBJ2-7	TGTGCCAGCAGCTTGGATATCCACGCGATCGAGCAGTACTTC	CASSLDIHAIEQYF
TRBD2	-	TRBV9	TRBJ2-3	TGTGCCAGCAGCGTATGGGGGAGGGGCACAGATACGCAGTATTTT	CASSVWGRGTDTQYF
TRBD1	-	TRBV5-1	TRBJ1-2	TGCGCCAGCAGCCCCTTGACAGGGTCAGGCTATGGCTACACCTTC	CASSPLTGSGYGYTF
-	-	TRBV7-8	TRBJ1-2	TGTGCCAGCAGCTTAGCGCGTGGGGGCGAGGACTATGGCTACACCTTC	CASSLARGGEDYGYTF
-	-	TRBV4-3	TRBJ2-1	TGCGCCAGCAGCCAAGACGCCTCGGACAGTAGCGTGCAGTTCTTC	CASSQDASDSSVQFF
-	-	TRBV5-1	TRBJ2-1	TGCGCCAGCAGCTTGGGACTATCCAACAATGAGCAGTTCTTC	CASSLGLSNNEQFF
TRBD1	-	TRBV12-3/TRBV12-4	TRBJ1-2	TGTGCCAGCAGTCCGCCGACAGGGAATGGCTACACCTTC	CASSPPTGNGYTF
TRBD1	-	TRBV11-2	TRBJ2-2	TGTGCCAGCAGCTTAGGTGGACAGGGGGACACCGGGGAGCTGTTTTTT	CASSLGGQGDTGELFF
-	-	TRBV6-5	TRBJ2-2	TGTGCCAGCAGTTACGTCGACACCGGGGAGCTGTTTTTT	CASSYVDTGELFF
TRBD2	-	TRBV11-2	TRBJ2-7	TGTGCCAGCAGCACCGGGACTAGCGGAGTCTACGAGCAGTACTTC	CASSTGTSGVYEQYF
TRBD2	once	TRBV2	TRBJ2-7	TGTGCCAGCAGTGAAGGGCTAGCGGGGTTAAACTACGAGCAGTACTTC	CASSEGLAGLNYEQYF
TRBD1	-	TRBV9	TRBJ1-2	TGTGCCAGCAGCCCTAGGACAGGGGGTGGTGGCTACACCTTC	CASSPRTGGGGYTF
TRBD2	-	TRBV2	TRBJ2-7	TGTGCCAGCGGCGGGACTATACCTTCCTACGAGCAGTACTTC	CASGGTIPSYEQYF
-	few	TRBV5-6	TRBJ2-7	TGTGCCAGCAGCTTGGTCGGCAGGGTAGGTGAGCAGTACTTC	CASSLVGRVGEQYF
-	once	TRBV5-4	TRBJ2-1	TGTGCCAGCAGCCTAAGACAGAACAATGAGCAGTTCTTC	CASSLRQNNEQFF
TRBD1	-	TRBV3-1/TRBV3-2	TRBJ1-1	TGTGCCAGCAGCCAAGTTGACAGGGAGACTGAAGCTTTCTTT	CASSQVDRETEAFF
TRBD2	-	TRBV30	TRBJ2-1	TGTGCCTGGGGTGCGGGGACTAGGGTTGTGAATGAGCAGTTCTTC	CAWGAGTRVVNEQFF
-	-	TRBV18	TRBJ2-1	TGTGCCAGCTCACCGGATCCGGGACAAGGCTACAATGAGCAGTTCTTC	CASSPDPGQGYNEQFF
-	-	TRBV10-2	TRBJ1-6	TGCGCCAGCGTTTCGGAGCCTTATTCACCCCTCCACTTT	CASVSEPYSPLHF
TRBD1	-	TRBV6-6	TRBJ2-7	TGTGCCAGCAGCTGGAGTGGACAGGGCCCGTACGAGCAGTACTTC	CASSWSGQGPYEQYF
-	once	TRBV6-1	TRBJ1-5	TGTGCCAGCAGTGATGGGGTTAGGGGGTCGAGCAATCAGCCCCAGCATTTT	CASSDGVRGSSNQPQHF
TRBD1	-	TRBV6-5	TRBJ1-3	TGTGCCAGCAGTCCAGGGGGAGCTGGAAACACCATATATTTT	CASSPGGAGNTIYF
-	-	TRBV27	TRBJ1-2	TGTGCCAGCAGTTTAGGTAGTCGAGGATATGGCTACACCTTC	CASSLGSRGYGYTF